This T cell receptor (beta chain) is from a study of T cells in Graves' hyperthyroidism and ophthalmopathy. Study-wide background: Before any treatment, at initial diagnosis, peripheral blood was collected.

This clonotype has at least ten counts. Germline assignment: CDR1 MNHNS and CDR2 SASEGT. This CDR3 comprises 14 residues. The V end was cut by 7 bases, the J end by 0 bases, with 10 bases between. What was amplified from RNA transcripts were TCR beta CDR3 regions. The HTBI primer set served for first-round RT-PCR of the TCR CDR3. TCRdb re-analysed the multiplex PCR reads in MiXCR, keeping a single row per CDR3 protein. The profile shows some 180,000 distinct CDR3 sequences, about a sixth of them singletons. The source of the PBMCs was 10 ml of fresh peripheral blood. The clonotype was recovered from a woman aged 45 to 65 with Graves' hyperthyroidism. Input material: blood. This sequence joins TRBV6-1 and TRBJ2-1; D unclear. The CDR3 DNA reads TGTGCCAGCATGAGTTACAGCTCCTACAATGAGCAGTTCTTC. Residues: CASMSYSSYNEQFF.